Each of the 21 T cell receptor beta chains below was sequenced from the same sample in a study of blood T cells in healthy people across ages. With a J-beta primer mix and a sample-barcoded 5' primer, a second PCR ran 7 to 11 cycles. Using its own MiXCR run on the 5' RACE reads, TCRdb lists one record per CDR3 protein. The table records about 1.7 million distinct CDR3 sequences, roughly 28% of them present only once. Sequenced sample: blood. Receptors originate from a woman aged 25 to 39 in good health.

In this sample, this clonotype turned up a few times. V gene TRBV28 combines with J gene TRBJ2-1; 8 bases are shared with TRBD1. V trimming: 6 bases; J trimming: 7 bases; junction bases outside the gene matches: 14. Germline-derived CDR1 and CDR2 are MDHEN and SYDVKM. The CDR3 spans 16 residues. CDR3 sequence: CASRPTGAEDPNEQFF. As DNA, the CDR3 is TGTGCCAGCAGACCGACAGGGGCGGAAGATCCAAATGAGCAGTTCTTC. The entire variable domain, with the rest obtained from reference TRBV28 and TRBJ2-1, is as follows: DVKVTQSSRYLVKRTGEKVFLECVQDMDHENMFWYRQDPGLGLRLIYFSYDVKMKEKGDIPEGYSVSREKKERFSLILESASTNQTSMYLCASRPTGAEDPNEQFFGPGTRLTVL.

This clonotype was seen a handful of times. V and J are TRBV19 and TRBJ2-5; maybe TRBD1 (6 bases). The J call may be mistaken, given a closer DNA end match to TRBJ2-7. From germline, CDR1 is LNHDA and CDR2 SQIVND (reference sequence). The CDR3 has 14 residues. The CDR3 reads CASSPEIQGYEQYF. CDR3 bases: TGTGCCAGTAGCCCTGAAATACAGGGATACGAGCAGTACTTC.

The chain is built from TRBV5-1 and TRBJ1-2, with D unclear. V was trimmed by 0 bases and J by 8 bases, leaving 17 bases between them. The germline CDR1 and CDR2 sequences are SGHRS and YFSETQ. CDR3 length equals 15 residues. The CDR3 reads CASSLGRTVSQGYTF. The CDR3, as DNA: TGCGCCAGCAGCTTGGGACGGACGGTTTCTCAAGGCTACACCTTC. Complete variable domain (other parts from reference TRBV5-1 and TRBJ1-2): KAGVTQTPRYLIKTRGQQVTLSCSPISGHRSVSWYQQTPGQGLQFLFEYFSETQRNKGNFPGRFSGRQFSNSRSEMNVSTLELGDSALYLCASSLGRTVSQGYTFGSGTRLTVV.

Concerning this clonotype: One end of the junction fails to match germline, which may point to a read error. CDR3 sequence: CAISLAGRGQSNQPQHF. Here the CDR3 DNA reads TGTGCCATCAGTTTAGCGGGCAGGGGGCAGAGCAATCAGCCCCAGCATTTT. V and J are TRBV12-3 or TRBV12-4 and TRBJ1-5, with 8 positions matching TRBD1. The CDR3 consists of 17 residues.

This chain joins TRBV20-1 and TRBJ2-7; 9 bases agree with TRBD1. CDR1 DFQATT and CDR2 SNEGSKA come from the germline V gene (reference sequence). The CDR3 is 16 residues long. J lost 7 bases, V lost 1 base, and 14 bases had no gene match. CDR3 coding DNA: TGCAGTGCTAGAGTGGAGACAGGGGGACGTATGAATGAGCAGTACTTC. This gives the protein CSARVETGGRMNEQYF.

Of note for this clonotype: This could be a read error, since a much larger clone is one nucleotide away. The chain is built from TRBV7-6 and TRBJ2-4, with D unresolved. The J call is uncertain, as TRBJ2-7 better fits the DNA end. The germline CDR1 and CDR2 sequences are SGHVS and FNYEAQ. The CDR3 contains 15 residues. CDR3 residues: CASGLATAVSYEQYF. The CDR3 DNA reads as TGTGCCAGCGGCTTAGCCACAGCCGTATCCTACGAGCAGTACTTC.

This clonotype was counted only a few times. This sequence joins TRBV7-2 and TRBJ2-5; 10 bases are a match to TRBD2. Losses at the gene ends were 4 bases for V and 4 bases for J; bases not matched to a gene: 3. There are 14 residues in the CDR3. Germline values: CDR1 SGHTA, CDR2 FQGNSA. CDR3 sequence reads: CASSSGLASETQYF. CDR3 nucleotides: TGTGCCAGCAGCTCGGGACTAGCGTCAGAGACCCAGTACTTC.

In its sample, this clonotype was seen a few times. This rearrangement joins TRBV20-1 to TRBJ2-5; D is unclear. Germline lookup yields CDR1 DFQATT and CDR2 SNEGSKA (reference sequence). The CDR3 has 11 amino acids. Trimming left V 2 bases short and J 11 bases short, with 12 bases between. CDR3 in amino acids: CSARRSSEQYF. Here the CDR3 DNA reads TGCAGTGCTAGAAGGTCGAGTGAGCAGTACTTC.

This rearrangement joins TRBV7-2 to TRBJ2-2; the match to TRBD2 covers 10 bases. Germline V gene data show CDR1 as SGHTA and CDR2 as FQGNSA. The CDR3 sequence is 18 residues long. V lost 2 bases, J lost 4 bases, and 10 bases stayed unmatched. The chain's CDR3 is CASSLSASGSMGTGELFF. The DNA for the CDR3 is TGTGCCAGCAGCTTATCGGCTAGCGGGAGTATGGGCACCGGGGAGCTGTTTTTT.

This clonotype showed up just a few times. This chain joins TRBV20-1 and TRBJ2-1, with 9 bases lining up with TRBD2. The junction had 3 bases not matched to a gene; V was cut back by 1 base and J by 5 bases. The CDR3 is made up of 14 amino acids. Germline V CDR1 and CDR2: DFQATT, SNEGSKA (reference sequence). The CDR3 loop reads CSARVLAGDNEQFF. CDR3 nucleotide sequence: TGCAGTGCTAGAGTATTAGCGGGAGACAATGAGCAGTTCTTC.

V usage is TRBV6-2 or TRBV6-3 and J usage is TRBJ2-1; 7 bases match TRBD2. The germline CDR1 and CDR2 sequences are MNHEY and SVGEGT. With V trimmed by 4 bases and J by 5 bases, 8 bases remained unmatched. The CDR3 sequence is 15 residues long. In DNA, the CDR3 is TGTGCCAGCAGTTTATCCATGGCGGGAGACAATGAGCAGTTCTTC. Its protein is CASSLSMAGDNEQFF.

This clonotype was detected ten times or more. The V gene is TRBV2, the J gene TRBJ2-5; D is ambiguous. The CDR3 totals 13 residues. Germline CDR1 SNHLY, CDR2 FYNNEI. Trimming removed 5 bases at V and 5 bases at J, with 12 bases between. DNA for the CDR3: TGTGCCAGCAGTTTAAACTGGGGTGAGACCCAGTACTTC. As protein: CASSLNWGETQYF.

This clonotype came up once. The chain couples TRBV7-3 to TRBJ2-2; 12 bases line up with TRBD2. There are 17 residues in the CDR3. V lost 4 bases and J lost 3; bases outside the gene matches: 6. Germline CDR1 reads SGHTA; CDR2 reads FQGTGA. The CDR3 nucleotides read TGTGCCAGCAGCTCCGCACTAGCGGGGGGCCACACCGGGGAGCTGTTTTTT. It is translated as CASSSALAGGHTGELFF.

About this clonotype itself: This may be a read error, as it is one base from a much larger clone. In nucleotides, the CDR3 is TGTGTCAGCAGCCTAGGGGGACTAGCGGGGAAGGAGACCCAGTACTTC. Translation: CVSSLGGLAGKETQYF. This chain links TRBV7-2 with TRBJ2-4; TRBD2 matches 13 bases. The J call may be wrong; the DNA end is better matched by TRBJ2-5. CDR1 is SGHTA, CDR2 FQGNSA, per germline. This CDR3 contains 16 residues.

This chain uses TRBV5-1 with TRBJ2-7; D might be TRBD1 (7 bases). The V gene's germline CDR1 is SGHRS and CDR2 YFSETQ. This CDR3 region has 14 residues. Trimming shortened V by 9 bases and J by 0 bases, and 16 bases separated the two germline ends. The CDR3 bases are TGCGCCACCCGAGGGGGGACAGCCTCCTACGAGCAGTACTTC. It is translated as CATRGGTASYEQYF. Full variable domain (outside the CDR3, taken from reference TRBV5-1 and TRBJ2-7): KAGVTQTPRYLIKTRGQQVTLSCSPISGHRSVSWYQQTPGQGLQFLFEYFSETQRNKGNFPGRFSGRQFSNSRSEMNVSTLELGDSALYLCATRGGTASYEQYFGPGTRLTVT.

V gene TRBV7-7 combines with J gene TRBJ2-5; weak D call: TRBD1 (6 bases). This CDR3 comprises 13 residues. Trimming removed 8 bases at V and 3 bases at J, with 13 bases between. Germline V gene data show CDR1 as SSHAT and CDR2 as FNYEAQ (reference sequence). The CDR3 DNA reads TGTGCCAGCGGGCAGGGGTTCAAAGAGACCCAGTACTTC. Translating gives CASGQGFKETQYF. Full variable domain (rest looked up from reference TRBV7-7 and TRBJ2-5): GAGVSQSPRYKVTKRGQDVTLRCDPISSHATLYWYQQALGQGPEFLTYFNYEAQPDKSGLPSDRFSAERPEGSISTLTIQRTEQRDSAMYRCASGQGFKETQYFGPGTRLLVL.

This clonotype was seen ten or more times. This rearrangement joins TRBV15 to TRBJ2-1; TRBD1 matches 9 bases. J gave up 4 bases and V 0 bases, and 4 bases lay outside the gene matches. Germline values: CDR1 LNHNV, CDR2 YYDKDF (reference sequence). The CDR3 consists of 16 residues. CDR3 coding DNA: TGTGCCACCAGCAGAGATCAGGGGACAGGGTACAATGAGCAGTTCTTC. As protein: CATSRDQGTGYNEQFF.

V is TRBV29-1 and J is TRBJ1-1; D is possibly TRBD1 (5 bases). CDR1 is SQVTM, CDR2 ANQGSEA, per germline. The V end was cut by 2 bases, the J end by 7 bases, with 17 bases between. This CDR3 contains 14 residues. The CDR3 DNA is TGCAGCGTTGAAAGGGGAAGTGGGCAAGGTGAAGCTTTCTTT. Translation gives CSVERGSGQGEAFF.

This clonotype was recorded many times. The chain uses TRBV12-3 or TRBV12-4 and TRBJ2-1; TRBD2 aligns across 10 bases. Trimming removed 5 bases from V and 8 bases from J; junction bases left unmatched: 3. The CDR3 spans 13 residues. The CDR3 spells CASSRTSGDEQFF. The CDR3 region has the DNA TGTGCCAGCAGTCGGACTAGCGGCGATGAGCAGTTCTTC.

The rearrangement joins TRBV20-1 to TRBJ2-1; 14 bases fit TRBD2. J lost 9 bases, V lost 3 bases, and 7 bases had no gene match. Germline lookup yields CDR1 DFQATT and CDR2 SNEGSKA (reference sequence). This CDR3 is built from 15 residues. The CDR3 loop reads CSASHRTSGGFEQFF. The DNA of the CDR3 is TGCAGTGCTAGTCACAGGACTAGCGGGGGGTTTGAGCAGTTCTTC.

This clonotype has at least ten counts. The rearrangement links TRBV7-2 to TRBJ1-2, with 9 bases lining up with TRBD1. The CDR3 extends over 13 amino acids. Germline V gives CDR1 SGHTA, CDR2 FQGNSA. V trimming: 6 bases; J trimming: 8 bases; junction bases outside the gene matches: 7. This CDR3 is CASSNRDRAGYTF. For the CDR3, the DNA is TGTGCCAGCAGTAACCGGGACAGGGCCGGCTACACCTTC.